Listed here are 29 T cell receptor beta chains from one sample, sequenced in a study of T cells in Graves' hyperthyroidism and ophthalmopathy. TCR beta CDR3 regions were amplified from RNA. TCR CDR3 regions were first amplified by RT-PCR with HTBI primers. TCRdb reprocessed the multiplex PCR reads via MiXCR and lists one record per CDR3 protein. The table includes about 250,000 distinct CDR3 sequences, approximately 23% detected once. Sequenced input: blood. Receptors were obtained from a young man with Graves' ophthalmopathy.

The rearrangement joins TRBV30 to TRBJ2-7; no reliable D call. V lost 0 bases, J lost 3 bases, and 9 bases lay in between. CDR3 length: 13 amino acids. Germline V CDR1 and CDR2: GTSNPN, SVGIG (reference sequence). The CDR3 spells CAWSVRGDYEQYF. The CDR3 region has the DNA TGTGCCTGGAGTGTACGTGGGGACTACGAGCAGTACTTC.

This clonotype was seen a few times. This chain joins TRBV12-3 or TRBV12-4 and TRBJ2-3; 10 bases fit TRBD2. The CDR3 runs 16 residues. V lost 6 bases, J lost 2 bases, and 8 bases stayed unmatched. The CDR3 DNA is TGTGCCAGCAGCTGGGATAGCGGGAGGTTCACAGATACGCAGTATTTT. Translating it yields CASSWDSGRFTDTQYF.

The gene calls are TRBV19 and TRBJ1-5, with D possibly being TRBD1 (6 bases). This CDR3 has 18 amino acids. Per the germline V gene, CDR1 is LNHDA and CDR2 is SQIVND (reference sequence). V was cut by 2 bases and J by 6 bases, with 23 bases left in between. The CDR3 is CASSIRAAFGRGVQPQHF. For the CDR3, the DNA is TGTGCCAGTAGTATAAGGGCAGCCTTCGGCAGGGGAGTTCAGCCCCAGCATTTT.

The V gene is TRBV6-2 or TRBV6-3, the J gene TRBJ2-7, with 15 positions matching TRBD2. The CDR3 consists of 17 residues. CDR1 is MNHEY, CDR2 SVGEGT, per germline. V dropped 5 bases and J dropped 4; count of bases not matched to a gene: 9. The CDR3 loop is CASSDTGTSGRRYEQYF. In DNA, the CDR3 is TGTGCCAGCAGTGACACCGGGACTAGCGGGAGGAGGTACGAGCAGTACTTC.

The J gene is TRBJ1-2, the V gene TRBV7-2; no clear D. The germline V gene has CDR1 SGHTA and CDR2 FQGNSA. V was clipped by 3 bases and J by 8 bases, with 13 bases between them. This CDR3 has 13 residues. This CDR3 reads CASSLDLLGGYTF. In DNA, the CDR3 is TGTGCCAGCAGCTTGGACCTACTGGGGGGCTACACCTTC.

In DNA form, the CDR3 reads TGCAGTGCTCCCAGGGTGGAGGGTAGCAATCAGCCCCAGCATTTT. As protein: CSAPRVEGSNQPQHF. The V and J genes are TRBV20-1 and TRBJ1-5; maybe TRBD1 (5 bases). V was cut by 5 bases and J by 0 bases, with 14 bases left in between. Per the germline V gene, CDR1 is DFQATT and CDR2 is SNEGSKA (reference sequence). The length of the CDR3 is 15 residues.

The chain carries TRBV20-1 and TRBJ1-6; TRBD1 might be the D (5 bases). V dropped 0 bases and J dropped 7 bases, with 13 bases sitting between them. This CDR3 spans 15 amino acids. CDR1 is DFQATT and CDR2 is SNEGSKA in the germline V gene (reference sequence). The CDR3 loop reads CSARDSTTANSPLHF. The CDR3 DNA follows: TGCAGTGCTAGAGATTCAACGACAGCAAATTCACCCCTCCACTTT.

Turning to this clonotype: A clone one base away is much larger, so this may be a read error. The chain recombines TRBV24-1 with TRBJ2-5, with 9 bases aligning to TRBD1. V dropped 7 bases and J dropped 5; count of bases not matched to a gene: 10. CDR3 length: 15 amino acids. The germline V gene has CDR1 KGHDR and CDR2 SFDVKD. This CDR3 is CATSATGTGSETQYF. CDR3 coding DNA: TGTGCCACCAGCGCAACCGGGACAGGGAGTGAGACCCAGTACTTC.

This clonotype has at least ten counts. The CDR3 protein is CASSSARGTTEGDGYTF. The CDR3 nucleotides read TGTGCCAGCAGCTCCGCGCGAGGAACGACAGAGGGGGATGGCTACACCTTC. The chain recombines TRBV11-2 with TRBJ1-2; perhaps TRBD1 as D (6 bases). The CDR3 is 17 amino acids. V was pared by 4 bases and J by 6 bases, with 24 bases between. CDR1 and CDR2 from the germline V gene are SGHAT and FQNNGV.

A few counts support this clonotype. The CDR3 reads CAISELSSLNTQYF. In DNA form, the CDR3 reads TGTGCCATCAGTGAGCTCAGTTCGTTGAATACGCAGTATTTT. The chain joins TRBV10-3 to TRBJ2-3; D uncertain. CDR1 and CDR2 from the germline V gene are ENHRY and SYGVKD. This CDR3 spans 14 amino acids. Trimming removed 2 bases from V and 7 bases from J, with 13 bases in between.

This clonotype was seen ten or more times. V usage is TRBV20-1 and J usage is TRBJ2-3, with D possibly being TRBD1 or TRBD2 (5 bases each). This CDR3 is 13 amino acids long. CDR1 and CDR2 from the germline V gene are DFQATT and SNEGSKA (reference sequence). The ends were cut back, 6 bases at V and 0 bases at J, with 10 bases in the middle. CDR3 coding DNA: TGCAGTGCCGGGTGGGGGAGCACAGATACGCAGTATTTT. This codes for CSAGWGSTDTQYF.

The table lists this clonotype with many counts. The CDR3 coding sequence is TGTGCCAGCAGACAGACTAGGAACACCGGGGAGCTGTTTTTT. Protein sequence: CASRQTRNTGELFF. The chain employs TRBV11-1 and TRBJ2-2; D is possibly TRBD2 (6 bases). V lost 6 bases and J 1 base, leaving 9 bases between the germline ends. The CDR3 runs to 14 residues. CDR1 and CDR2 (germline): SGHAT, FQDESV (reference sequence).

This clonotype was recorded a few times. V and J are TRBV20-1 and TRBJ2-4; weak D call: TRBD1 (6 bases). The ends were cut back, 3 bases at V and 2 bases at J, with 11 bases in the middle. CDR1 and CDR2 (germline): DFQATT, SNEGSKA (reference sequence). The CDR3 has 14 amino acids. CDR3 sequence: CSASYRDTKNIQYF. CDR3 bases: TGCAGTGCTAGTTACAGGGATACCAAAAACATTCAGTACTTC.

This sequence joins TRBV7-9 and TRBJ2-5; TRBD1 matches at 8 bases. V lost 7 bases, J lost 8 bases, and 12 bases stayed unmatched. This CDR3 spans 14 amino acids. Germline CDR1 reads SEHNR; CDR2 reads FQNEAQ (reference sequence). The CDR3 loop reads CASTPTGAPLTQYF. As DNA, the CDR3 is TGTGCCAGCACACCGACAGGGGCCCCCTTAACCCAGTACTTC.

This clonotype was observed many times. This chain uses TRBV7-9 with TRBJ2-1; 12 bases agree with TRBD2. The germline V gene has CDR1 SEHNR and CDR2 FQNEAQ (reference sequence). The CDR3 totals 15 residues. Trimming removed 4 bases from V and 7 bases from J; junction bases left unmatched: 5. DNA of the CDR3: TGTGCCAGCAGCTCTAGCGGGAGGGCCGGAAATGAGCAGTTCTTC. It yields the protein CASSSSGRAGNEQFF.

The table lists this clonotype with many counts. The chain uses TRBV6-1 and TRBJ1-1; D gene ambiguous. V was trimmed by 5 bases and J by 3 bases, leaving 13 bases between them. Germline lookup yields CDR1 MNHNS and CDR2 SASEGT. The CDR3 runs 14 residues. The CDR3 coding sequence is TGTGCCAGCAGTCCCCGAATGGCGGACACTGAAGCTTTCTTT. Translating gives CASSPRMADTEAFF.

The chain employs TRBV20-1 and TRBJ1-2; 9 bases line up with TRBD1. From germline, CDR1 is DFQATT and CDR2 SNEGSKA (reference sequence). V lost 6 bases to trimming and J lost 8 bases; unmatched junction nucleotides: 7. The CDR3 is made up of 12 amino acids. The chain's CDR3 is CSAWTGEGGYTF. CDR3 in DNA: TGCAGTGCCTGGACAGGGGAGGGGGGCTACACCTTC.

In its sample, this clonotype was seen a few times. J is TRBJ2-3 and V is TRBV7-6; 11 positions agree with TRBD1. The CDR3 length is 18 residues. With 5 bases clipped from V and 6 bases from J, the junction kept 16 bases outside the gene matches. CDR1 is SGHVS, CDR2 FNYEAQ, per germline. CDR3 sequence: CASSLLQPGQGVADTQYF. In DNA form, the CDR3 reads TGTGCCAGCAGCCTTCTCCAGCCGGGACAGGGGGTGGCGGATACGCAGTATTTT.

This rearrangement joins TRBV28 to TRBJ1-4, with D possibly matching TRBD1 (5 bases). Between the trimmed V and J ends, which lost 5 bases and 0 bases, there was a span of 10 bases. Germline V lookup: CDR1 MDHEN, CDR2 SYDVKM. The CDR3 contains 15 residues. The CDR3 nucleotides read TGTGCCAGCAGTGAGCCGACAGCAACTAATGAAAAACTGTTTTTT. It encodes CASSEPTATNEKLFF.

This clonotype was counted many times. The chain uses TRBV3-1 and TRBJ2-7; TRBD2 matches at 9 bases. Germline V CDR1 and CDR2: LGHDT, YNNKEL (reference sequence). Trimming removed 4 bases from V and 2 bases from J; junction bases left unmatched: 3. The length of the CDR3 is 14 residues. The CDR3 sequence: CASSRGGRAYEQYF. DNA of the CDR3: TGTGCCAGCAGCCGGGGCGGGAGGGCCTACGAGCAGTACTTC.

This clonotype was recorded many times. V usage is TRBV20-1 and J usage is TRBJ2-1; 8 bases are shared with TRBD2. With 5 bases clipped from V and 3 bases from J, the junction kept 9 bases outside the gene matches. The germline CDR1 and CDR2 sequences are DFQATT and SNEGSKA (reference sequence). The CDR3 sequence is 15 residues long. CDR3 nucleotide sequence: TGCAGTGCTGGACCCGCCGGGACTAGCTACAATGAGCAGTTCTTC. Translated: CSAGPAGTSYNEQFF.

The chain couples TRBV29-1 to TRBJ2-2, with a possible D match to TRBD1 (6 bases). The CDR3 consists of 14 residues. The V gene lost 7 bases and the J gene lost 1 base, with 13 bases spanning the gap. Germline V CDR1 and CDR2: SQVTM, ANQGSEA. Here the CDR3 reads CSARQALNTGELFF. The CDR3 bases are TGCAGCGCTCGACAGGCCCTGAACACCGGGGAGCTGTTTTTT.

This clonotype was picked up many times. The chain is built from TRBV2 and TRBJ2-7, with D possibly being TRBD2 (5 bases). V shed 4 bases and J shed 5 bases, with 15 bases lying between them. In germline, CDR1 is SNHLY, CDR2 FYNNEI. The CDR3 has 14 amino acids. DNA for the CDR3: TGTGCCAGCAGTGTAGGACTCCCCACCAACGAGCAGTACTTC. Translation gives CASSVGLPTNEQYF.

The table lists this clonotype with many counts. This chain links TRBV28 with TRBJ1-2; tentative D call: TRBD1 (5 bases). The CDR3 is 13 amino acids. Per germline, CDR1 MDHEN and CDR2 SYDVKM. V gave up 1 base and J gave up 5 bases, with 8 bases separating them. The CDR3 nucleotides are TGTGCCAGCAGTTTATCAGGGCGGTATGGCTACACCTTC. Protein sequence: CASSLSGRYGYTF.

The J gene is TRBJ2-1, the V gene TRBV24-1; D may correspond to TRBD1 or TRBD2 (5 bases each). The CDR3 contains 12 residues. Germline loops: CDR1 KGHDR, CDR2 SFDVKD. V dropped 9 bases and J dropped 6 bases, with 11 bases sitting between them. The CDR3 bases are TGTGCCACCTCCGGGGCCTTCAATGAGCAGTTCTTC. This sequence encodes CATSGAFNEQFF.

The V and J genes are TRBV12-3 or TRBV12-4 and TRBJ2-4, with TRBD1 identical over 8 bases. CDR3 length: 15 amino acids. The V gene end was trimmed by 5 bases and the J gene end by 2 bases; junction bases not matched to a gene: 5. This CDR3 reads CASSRDRRSKNIQYF. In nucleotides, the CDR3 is TGTGCCAGCAGTCGGGACAGGAGATCCAAAAACATTCAGTACTTC.

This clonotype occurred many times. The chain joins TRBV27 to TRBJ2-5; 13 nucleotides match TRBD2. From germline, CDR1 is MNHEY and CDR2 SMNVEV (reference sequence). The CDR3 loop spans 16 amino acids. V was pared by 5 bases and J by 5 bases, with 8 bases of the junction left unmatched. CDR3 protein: CASSPGLAGVWETQYF. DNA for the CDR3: TGTGCCAGCAGTCCCGGACTAGCGGGAGTGTGGGAGACCCAGTACTTC.

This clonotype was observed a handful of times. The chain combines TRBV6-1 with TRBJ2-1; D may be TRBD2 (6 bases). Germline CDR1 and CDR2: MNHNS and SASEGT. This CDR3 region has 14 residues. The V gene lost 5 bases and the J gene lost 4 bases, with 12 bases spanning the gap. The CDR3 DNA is TGTGCCAGCAGTCTTTCGGGAGCTTACAATGAGCAGTTCTTC. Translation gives CASSLSGAYNEQFF.

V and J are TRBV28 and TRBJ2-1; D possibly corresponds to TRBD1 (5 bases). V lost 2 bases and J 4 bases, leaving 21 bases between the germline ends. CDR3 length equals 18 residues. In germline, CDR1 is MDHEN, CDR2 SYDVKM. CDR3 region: CASSLIIRDVFFYNEQFF. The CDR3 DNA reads TGTGCCAGCAGTTTAATTATCAGGGATGTGTTTTTTTACAATGAGCAGTTCTTC.